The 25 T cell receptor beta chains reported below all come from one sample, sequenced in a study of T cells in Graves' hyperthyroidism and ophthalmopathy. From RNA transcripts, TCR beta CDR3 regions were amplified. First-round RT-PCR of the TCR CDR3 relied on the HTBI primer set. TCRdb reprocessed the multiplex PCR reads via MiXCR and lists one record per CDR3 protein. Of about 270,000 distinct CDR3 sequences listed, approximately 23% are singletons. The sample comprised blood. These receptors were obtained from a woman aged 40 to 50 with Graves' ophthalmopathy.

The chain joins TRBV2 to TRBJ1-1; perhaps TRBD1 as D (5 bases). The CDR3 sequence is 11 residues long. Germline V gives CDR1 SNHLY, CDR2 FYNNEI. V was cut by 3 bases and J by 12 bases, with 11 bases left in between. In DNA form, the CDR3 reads TGTGCCAGCAGTGACCTACAGGAAACTTTCTTT. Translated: CASSDLQETFF.

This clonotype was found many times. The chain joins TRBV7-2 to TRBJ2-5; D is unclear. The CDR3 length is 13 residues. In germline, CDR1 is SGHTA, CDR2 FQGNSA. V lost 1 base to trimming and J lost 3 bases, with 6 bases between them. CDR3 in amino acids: CASSLGEEETQYF. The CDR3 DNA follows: TGTGCCAGCAGCTTAGGCGAGGAAGAGACCCAGTACTTC.

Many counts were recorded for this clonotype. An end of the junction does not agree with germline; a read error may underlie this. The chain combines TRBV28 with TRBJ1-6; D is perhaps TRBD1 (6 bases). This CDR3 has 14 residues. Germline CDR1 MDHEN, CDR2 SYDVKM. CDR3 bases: TGTGCCAGCAGTTCCCCAGGGGATAAGTCACCCCTCCACTTT. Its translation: CASSSPGDKSPLHF.

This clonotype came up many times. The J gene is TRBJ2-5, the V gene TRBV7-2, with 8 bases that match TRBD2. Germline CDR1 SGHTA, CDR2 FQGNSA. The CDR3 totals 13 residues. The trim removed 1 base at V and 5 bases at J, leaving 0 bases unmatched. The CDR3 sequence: CASSLERGETQYF. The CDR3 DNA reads TGTGCCAGCAGCTTAGAGCGGGGGGAGACCCAGTACTTC.

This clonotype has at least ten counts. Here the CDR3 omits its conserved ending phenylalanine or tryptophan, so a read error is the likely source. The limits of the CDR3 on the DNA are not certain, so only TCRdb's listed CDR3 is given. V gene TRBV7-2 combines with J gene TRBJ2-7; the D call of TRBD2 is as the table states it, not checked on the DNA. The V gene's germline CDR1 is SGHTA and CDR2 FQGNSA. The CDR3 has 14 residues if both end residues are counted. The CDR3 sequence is CASSSHLPSPDYEL.

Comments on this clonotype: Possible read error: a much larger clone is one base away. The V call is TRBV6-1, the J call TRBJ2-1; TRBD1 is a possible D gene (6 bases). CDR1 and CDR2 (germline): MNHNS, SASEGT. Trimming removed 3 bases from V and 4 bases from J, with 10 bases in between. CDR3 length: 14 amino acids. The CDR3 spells CASSDGQYYNEQFF. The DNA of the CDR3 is TGTGCCAGCAGTGATGGACAGTATTACAATGAGCAGTTCTTC.

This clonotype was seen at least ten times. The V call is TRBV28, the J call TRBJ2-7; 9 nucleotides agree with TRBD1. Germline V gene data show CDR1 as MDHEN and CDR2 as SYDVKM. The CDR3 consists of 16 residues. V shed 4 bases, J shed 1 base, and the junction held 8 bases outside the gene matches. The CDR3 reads CASSSTRQGGSYEQYF. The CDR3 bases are TGTGCCAGCAGTTCAACCCGACAGGGGGGGTCCTACGAGCAGTACTTC.

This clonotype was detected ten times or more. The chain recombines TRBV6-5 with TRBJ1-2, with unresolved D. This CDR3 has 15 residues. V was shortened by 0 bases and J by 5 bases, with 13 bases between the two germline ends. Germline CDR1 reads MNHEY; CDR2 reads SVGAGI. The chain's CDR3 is CASSYSARNPYGYTF. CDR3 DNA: TGTGCCAGCAGTTACTCCGCCAGGAACCCGTATGGCTACACCTTC.

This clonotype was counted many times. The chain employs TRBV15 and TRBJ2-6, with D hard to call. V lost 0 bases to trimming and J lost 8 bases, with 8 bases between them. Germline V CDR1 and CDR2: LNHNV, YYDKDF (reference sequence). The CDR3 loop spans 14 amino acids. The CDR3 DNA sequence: TGTGCCACCAGCAGAGATTCGGCCTCCAACGTCCTGACTTTC. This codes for CATSRDSASNVLTF.

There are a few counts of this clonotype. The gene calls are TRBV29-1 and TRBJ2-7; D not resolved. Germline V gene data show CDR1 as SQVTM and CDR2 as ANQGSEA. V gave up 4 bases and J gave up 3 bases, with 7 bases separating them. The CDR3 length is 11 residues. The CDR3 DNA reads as TGCAGCGTTGGTTACGGCTACGAGCAGTACTTC. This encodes CSVGYGYEQYF.

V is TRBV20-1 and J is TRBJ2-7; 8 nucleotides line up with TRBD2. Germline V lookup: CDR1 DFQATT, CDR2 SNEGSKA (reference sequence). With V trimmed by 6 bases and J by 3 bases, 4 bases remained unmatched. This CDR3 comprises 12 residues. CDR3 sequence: CSAGTSYYEQYF. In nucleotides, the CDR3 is TGCAGTGCCGGGACTAGTTACTACGAGCAGTACTTC.

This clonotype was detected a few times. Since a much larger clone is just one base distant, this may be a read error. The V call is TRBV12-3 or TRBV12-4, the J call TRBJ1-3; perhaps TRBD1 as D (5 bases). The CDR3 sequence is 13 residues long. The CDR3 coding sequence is TGTGCCAGCAGTTTTAGGCAGGGAAACACCATATGTTTT. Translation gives CASSFRQGNTICF.

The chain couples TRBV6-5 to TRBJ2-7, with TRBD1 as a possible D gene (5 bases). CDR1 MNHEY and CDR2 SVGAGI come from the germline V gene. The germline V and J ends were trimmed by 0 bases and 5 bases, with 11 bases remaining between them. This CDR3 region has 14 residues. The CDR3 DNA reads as TGTGCCAGCAGTTACTCGGGGCTGAGAAACGAGCAGTACTTC. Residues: CASSYSGLRNEQYF.

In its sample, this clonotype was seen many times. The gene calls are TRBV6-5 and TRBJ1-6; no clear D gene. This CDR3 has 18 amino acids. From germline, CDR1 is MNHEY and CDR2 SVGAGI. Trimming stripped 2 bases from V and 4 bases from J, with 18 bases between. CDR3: CASSYPSTGEGYNSPLHF. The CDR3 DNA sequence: TGTGCCAGCAGTTACCCGTCGACCGGGGAGGGATATAATTCACCCCTCCACTTT.

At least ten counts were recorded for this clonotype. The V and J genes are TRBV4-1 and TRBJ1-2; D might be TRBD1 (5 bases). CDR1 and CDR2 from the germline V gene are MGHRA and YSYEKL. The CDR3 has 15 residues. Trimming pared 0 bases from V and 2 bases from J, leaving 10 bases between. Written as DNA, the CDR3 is TGCGCCAGCAGCCAAGATGCAGGGCAGAACTATGGCTACACCTTC. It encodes CASSQDAGQNYGYTF.

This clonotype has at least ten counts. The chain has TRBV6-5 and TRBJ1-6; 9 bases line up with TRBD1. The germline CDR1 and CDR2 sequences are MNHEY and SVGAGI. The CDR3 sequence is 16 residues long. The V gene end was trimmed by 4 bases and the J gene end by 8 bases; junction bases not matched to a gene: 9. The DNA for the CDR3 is TGTGCCAGCAGTTCCGGACAGGGGACCGGTTATTCACCCCTCCACTTT. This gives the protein CASSSGQGTGYSPLHF.

CDR3 DNA: TGTGCCTGGACCCGCCGGTTCTCTGGAAACACCATATATTTT. Translated: CAWTRRFSGNTIYF. V and J are TRBV30 and TRBJ1-3; no reliable D call. There are 14 residues in the CDR3. Trimming took off 4 bases at V and 0 bases at J, with 10 bases between the two ends. Germline loops: CDR1 GTSNPN, CDR2 SVGIG (reference sequence). The entire variable domain, with the rest obtained from reference TRBV30 and TRBJ1-3, is as follows: SQTIHQWPATLVQPVGSPLSLECTVEGTSNPNLYWYRQAAGRGLQLLFYSVGIGQISSEVPQNLSASRPQDRQFILSSKKLLLSDSGFYLCAWTRRFSGNTIYFGEGSWLTVV.

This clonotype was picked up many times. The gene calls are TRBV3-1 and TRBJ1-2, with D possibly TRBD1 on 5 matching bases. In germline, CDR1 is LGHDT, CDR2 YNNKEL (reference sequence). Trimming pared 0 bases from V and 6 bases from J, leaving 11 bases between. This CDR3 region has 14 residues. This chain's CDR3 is CASSQDPGGNGYTF. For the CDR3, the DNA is TGTGCCAGCAGCCAAGATCCGGGGGGTAATGGCTACACCTTC.

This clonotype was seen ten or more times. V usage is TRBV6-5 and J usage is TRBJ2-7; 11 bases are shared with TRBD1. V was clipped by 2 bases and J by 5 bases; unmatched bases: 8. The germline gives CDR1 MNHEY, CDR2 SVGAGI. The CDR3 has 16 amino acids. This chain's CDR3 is CASSYEVGQGANEQYF. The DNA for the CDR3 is TGTGCCAGCAGTTACGAGGTCGGACAGGGGGCGAACGAGCAGTACTTC.

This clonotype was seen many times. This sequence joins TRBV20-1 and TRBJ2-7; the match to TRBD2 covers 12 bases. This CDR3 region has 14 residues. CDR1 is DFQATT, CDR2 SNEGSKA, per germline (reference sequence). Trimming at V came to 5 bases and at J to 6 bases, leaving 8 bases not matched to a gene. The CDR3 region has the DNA TGCAGTGCTCCTTCTAGCGGGAGGGGGGCCGAGCAGTACTTC. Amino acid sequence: CSAPSSGRGAEQYF.

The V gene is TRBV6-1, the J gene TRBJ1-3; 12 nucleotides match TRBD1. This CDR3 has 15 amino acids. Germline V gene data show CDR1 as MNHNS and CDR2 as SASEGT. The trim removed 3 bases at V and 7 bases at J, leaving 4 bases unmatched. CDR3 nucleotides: TGTGCCAGCAGTGAGCCGGGACAGGGGGCGAACACCATATATTTT. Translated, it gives CASSEPGQGANTIYF.

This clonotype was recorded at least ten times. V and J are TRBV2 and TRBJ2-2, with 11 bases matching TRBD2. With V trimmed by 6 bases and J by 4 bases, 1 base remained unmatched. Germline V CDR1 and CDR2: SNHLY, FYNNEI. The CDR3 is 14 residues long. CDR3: CASRGLAATGELFF. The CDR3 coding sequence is TGTGCCAGCAGGGGACTAGCGGCCACCGGGGAGCTGTTTTTT.

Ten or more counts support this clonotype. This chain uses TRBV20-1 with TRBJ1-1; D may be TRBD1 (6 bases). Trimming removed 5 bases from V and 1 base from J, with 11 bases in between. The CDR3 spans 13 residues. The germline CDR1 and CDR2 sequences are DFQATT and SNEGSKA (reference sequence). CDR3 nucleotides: TGCAGTGCTCCCAGAGGGGGGAACACTGAAGCTTTCTTT. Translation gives CSAPRGGNTEAFF.

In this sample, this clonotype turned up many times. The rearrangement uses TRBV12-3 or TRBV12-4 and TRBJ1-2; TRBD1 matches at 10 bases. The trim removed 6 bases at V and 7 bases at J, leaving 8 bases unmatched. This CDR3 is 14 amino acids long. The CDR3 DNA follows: TGTGCCAGCAGCCGGGACAGGGGAAAGGGTGGCTACACCTTC. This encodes CASSRDRGKGGYTF.

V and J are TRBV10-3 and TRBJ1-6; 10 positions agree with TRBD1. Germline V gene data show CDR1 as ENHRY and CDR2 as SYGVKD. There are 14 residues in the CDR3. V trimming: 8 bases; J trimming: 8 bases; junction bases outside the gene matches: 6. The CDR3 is CAIGPGQGYSPLHF. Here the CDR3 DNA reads TGTGCCATCGGACCGGGACAGGGGTATTCACCCCTCCACTTT.